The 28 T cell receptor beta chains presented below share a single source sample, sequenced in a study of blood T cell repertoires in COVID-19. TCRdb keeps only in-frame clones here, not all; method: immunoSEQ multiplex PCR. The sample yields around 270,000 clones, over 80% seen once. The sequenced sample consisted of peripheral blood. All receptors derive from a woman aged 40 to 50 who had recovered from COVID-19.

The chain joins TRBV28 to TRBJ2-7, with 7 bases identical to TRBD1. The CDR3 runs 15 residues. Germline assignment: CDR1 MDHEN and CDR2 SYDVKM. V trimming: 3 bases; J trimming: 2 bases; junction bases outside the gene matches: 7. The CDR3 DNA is TGTGCCAGCAGTTTCGGACAGGCGAGAGCCTACGAGCAGTACTTC. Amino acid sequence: CASSFGQARAYEQYF. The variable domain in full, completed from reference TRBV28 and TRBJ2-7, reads DVKVTQSSRYLVKRTGEKVFLECVQDMDHENMFWYRQDPGLGLRLIYFSYDVKMKEKGDIPEGYSVSREKKERFSLILESASTNQTSMYLCASSFGQARAYEQYFGPGTRLTVT.

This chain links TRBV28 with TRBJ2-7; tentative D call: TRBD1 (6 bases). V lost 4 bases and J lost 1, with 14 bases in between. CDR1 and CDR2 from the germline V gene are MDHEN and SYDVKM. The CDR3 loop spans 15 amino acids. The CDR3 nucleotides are TGTGCCAGCAGTTCTACAGGGATCGGGTCCTACGAGCAGTACTTC. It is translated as CASSSTGIGSYEQYF.

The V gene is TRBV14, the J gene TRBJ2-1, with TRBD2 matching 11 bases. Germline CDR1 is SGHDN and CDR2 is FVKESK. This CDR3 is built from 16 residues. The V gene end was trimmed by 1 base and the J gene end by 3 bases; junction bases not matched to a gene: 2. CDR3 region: CASSQGLAGNYNEQFF. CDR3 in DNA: TGTGCCAGCAGCCAAGGACTAGCGGGGAACTACAATGAGCAGTTCTTC.

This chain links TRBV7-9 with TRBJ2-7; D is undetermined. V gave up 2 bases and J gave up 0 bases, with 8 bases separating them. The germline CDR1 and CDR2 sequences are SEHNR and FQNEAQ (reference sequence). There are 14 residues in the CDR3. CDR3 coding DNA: TGTGCCAGCAGCTTAACCCACAGCTCCTACGAGCAGTACTTC. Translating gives CASSLTHSSYEQYF.

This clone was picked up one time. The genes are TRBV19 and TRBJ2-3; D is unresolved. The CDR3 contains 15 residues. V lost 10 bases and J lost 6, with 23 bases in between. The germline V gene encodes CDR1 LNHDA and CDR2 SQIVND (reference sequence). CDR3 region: CATNSNGRFMDTQYF. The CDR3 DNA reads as TGTGCCACCAATTCGAACGGCAGGTTTATGGATACGCAGTATTTT.

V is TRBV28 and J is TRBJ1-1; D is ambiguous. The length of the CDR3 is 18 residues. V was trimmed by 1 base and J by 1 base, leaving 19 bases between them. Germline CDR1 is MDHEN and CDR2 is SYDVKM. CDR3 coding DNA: TGTGCCAGCAGTTTATTTGGGCAGCTCCCCCAAAAGAACACTGAAGCTTTCTTT. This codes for CASSLFGQLPQKNTEAFF. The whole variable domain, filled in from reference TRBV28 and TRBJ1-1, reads DVKVTQSSRYLVKRTGEKVFLECVQDMDHENMFWYRQDPGLGLRLIYFSYDVKMKEKGDIPEGYSVSREKKERFSLILESASTNQTSMYLCASSLFGQLPQKNTEAFFGQGTRLTVV.

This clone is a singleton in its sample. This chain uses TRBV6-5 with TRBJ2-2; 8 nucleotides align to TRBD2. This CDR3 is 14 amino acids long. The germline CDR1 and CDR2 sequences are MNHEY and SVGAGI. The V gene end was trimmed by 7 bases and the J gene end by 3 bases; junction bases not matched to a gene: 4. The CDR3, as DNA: TGTGCCAGCATCACTAGCGGCTACACCGGGGAGCTGTTTTTT. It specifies CASITSGYTGELFF.

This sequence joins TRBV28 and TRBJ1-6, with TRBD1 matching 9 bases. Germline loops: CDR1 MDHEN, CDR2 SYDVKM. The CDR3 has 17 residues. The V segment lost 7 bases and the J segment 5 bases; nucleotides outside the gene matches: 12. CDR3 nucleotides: TGTGCCAGCACCGGGACAGGGTGGTTTGGAGATAATTCACCCCTCCACTTT. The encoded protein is CASTGTGWFGDNSPLHF.

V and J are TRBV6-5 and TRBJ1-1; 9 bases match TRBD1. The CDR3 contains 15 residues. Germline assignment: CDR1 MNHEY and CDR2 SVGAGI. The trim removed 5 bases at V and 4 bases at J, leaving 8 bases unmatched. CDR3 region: CASSTGTGFGTEAFF. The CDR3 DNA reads TGTGCCAGCAGTACCGGGACAGGGTTCGGCACTGAAGCTTTCTTT.

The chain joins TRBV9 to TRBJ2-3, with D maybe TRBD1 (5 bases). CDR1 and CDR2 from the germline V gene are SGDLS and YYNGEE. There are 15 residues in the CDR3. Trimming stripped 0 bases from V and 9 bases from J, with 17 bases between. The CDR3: CASSVEATEIQTQYF. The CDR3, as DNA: TGTGCCAGCAGCGTAGAGGCGACAGAGATTCAAACGCAGTATTTT.

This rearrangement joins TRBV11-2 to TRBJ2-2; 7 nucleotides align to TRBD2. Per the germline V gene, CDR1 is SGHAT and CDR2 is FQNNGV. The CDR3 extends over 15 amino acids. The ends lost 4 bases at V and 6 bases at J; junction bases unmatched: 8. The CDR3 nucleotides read TGTGCCAGCAGCTCGGGGGGTCCTACCGCCGGGGAGCTGTTTTTT. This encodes CASSSGGPTAGELFF.

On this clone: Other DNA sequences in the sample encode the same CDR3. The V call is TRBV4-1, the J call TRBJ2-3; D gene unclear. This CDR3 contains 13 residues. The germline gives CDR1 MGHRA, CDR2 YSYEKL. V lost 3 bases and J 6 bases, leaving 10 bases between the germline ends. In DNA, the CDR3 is TGCGCCAGCAGCCAGTCCAGGCTTGATACGCAGTATTTT. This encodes CASSQSRLDTQYF.

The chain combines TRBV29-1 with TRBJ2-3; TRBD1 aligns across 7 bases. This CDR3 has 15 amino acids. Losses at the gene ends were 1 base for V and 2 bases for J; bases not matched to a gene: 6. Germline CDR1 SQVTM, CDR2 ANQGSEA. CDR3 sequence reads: CSVEGMTGYTDTQYF. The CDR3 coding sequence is TGCAGCGTTGAAGGCATGACAGGGTACACAGATACGCAGTATTTT.

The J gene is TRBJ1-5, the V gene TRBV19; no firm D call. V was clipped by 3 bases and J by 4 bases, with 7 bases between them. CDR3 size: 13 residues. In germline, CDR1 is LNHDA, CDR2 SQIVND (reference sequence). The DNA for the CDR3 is TGTGCCAGTAGTATCCAGAGGAATCAGCCCCAGCATTTT. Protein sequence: CASSIQRNQPQHF.

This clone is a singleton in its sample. CDR3 coding DNA: TGCGCCAGCGCTCACAGGGGCTTAGGAGACGAGCAGTACTTC. This encodes CASAHRGLGDEQYF. The gene calls are TRBV5-1 and TRBJ2-7; 7 bases line up with TRBD1. This CDR3 is built from 14 residues. V dropped 7 bases and J dropped 5; count of bases not matched to a gene: 12. The V gene's germline CDR1 is SGHRS and CDR2 YFSETQ.

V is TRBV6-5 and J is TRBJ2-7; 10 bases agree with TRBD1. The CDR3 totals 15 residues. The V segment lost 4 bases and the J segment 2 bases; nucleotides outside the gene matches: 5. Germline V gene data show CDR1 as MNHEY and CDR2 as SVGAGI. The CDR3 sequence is CASSWYGQGAYEQYF. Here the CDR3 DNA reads TGTGCCAGCAGTTGGTACGGACAGGGGGCCTACGAGCAGTACTTC.

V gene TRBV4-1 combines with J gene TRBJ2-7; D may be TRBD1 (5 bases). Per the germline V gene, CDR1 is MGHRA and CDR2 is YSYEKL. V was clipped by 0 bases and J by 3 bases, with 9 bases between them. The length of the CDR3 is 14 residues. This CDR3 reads CASSQDRASYEQYF. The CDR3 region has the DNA TGCGCCAGCAGCCAAGACAGGGCGAGCTACGAGCAGTACTTC.

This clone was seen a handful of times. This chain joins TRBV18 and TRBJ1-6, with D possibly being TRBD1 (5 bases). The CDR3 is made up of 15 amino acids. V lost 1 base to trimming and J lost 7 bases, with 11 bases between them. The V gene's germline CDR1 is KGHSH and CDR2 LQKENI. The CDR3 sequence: CASSPREGTNSPLHF. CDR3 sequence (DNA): TGTGCCAGCTCACCACGGGAGGGGACCAATTCACCCCTCCACTTT.

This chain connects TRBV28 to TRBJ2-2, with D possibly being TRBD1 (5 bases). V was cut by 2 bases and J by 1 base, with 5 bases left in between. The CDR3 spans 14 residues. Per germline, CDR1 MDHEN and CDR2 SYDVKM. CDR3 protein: CASSLGQNTGELFF. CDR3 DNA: TGTGCCAGCAGTTTAGGACAGAACACCGGGGAGCTGTTTTTT.

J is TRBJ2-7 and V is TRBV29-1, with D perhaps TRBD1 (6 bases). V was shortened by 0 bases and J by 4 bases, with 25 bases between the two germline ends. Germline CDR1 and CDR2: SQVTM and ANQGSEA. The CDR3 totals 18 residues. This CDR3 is CSVEDALSGTTIGYEQYF. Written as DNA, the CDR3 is TGCAGCGTTGAAGATGCTCTCTCCGGGACAACCATTGGGTACGAGCAGTACTTC.

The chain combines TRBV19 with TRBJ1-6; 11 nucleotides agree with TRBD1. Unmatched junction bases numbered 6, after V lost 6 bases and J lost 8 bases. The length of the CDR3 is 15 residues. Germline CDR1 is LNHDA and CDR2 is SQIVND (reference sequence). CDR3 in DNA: TGTGCCAGTAGCCCGCGGGGACAGGGGGATTCACCCCTCCACTTT. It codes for CASSPRGQGDSPLHF.

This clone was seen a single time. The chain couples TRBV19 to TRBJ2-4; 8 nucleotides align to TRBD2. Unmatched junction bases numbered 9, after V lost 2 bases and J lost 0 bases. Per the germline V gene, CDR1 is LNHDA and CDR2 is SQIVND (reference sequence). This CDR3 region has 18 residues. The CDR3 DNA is TGTGCCAGTAGTATAACCCCACCGGGGGGGGTAGCCAAAAACATTCAGTACTTC. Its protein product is CASSITPPGGVAKNIQYF.

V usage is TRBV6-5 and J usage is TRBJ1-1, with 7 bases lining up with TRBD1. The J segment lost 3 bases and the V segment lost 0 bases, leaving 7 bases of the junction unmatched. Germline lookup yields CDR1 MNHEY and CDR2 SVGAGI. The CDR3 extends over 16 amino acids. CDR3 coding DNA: TGTGCCAGCAGTTACTCAAGCAGAGGGGGCTACACTGAAGCTTTCTTT. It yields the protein CASSYSSRGGYTEAFF.

The CDR3, as DNA: TGTGCCAGCAGTGAAGACGTAGGACAAGGGCAGTTCTTC. This translates into CASSEDVGQGQFF. J is TRBJ2-1 and V is TRBV6-1; the D gene is possibly TRBD1 (5 bases). The CDR3 length is 13 residues. Germline CDR1 and CDR2: MNHNS and SASEGT. V was cut by 1 base and J by 12 bases, with 13 bases left in between.

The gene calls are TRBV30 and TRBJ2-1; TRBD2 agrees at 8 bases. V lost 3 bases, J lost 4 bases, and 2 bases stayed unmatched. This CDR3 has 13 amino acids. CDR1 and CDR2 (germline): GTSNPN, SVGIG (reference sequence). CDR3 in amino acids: CAWRAGAYNEQFF. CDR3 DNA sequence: TGTGCCTGGAGAGCGGGGGCGTACAATGAGCAGTTCTTC.

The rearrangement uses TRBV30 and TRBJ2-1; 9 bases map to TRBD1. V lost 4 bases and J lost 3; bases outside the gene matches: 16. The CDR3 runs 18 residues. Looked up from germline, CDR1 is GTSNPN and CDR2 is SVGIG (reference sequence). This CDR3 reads CAWTRDRAGGTYYNEQFF. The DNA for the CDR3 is TGTGCCTGGACCCGGGACAGGGCAGGGGGTACTTACTACAATGAGCAGTTCTTC.

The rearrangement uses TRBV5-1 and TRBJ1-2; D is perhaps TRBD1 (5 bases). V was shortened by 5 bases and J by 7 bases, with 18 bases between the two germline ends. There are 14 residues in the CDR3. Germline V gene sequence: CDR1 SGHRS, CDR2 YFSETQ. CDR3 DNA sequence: TGCGCCAGCAGGATTGACCAGGGTCCCTTTGGCTACACCTTC. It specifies CASRIDQGPFGYTF.

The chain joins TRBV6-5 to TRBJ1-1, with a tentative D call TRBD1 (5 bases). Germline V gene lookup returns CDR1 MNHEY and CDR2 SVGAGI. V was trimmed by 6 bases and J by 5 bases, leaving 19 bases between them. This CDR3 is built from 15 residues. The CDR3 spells CASSPQWGGRTEAFF. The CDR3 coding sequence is TGTGCCAGCAGCCCCCAATGGGGGGGGAGAACTGAAGCTTTCTTT.